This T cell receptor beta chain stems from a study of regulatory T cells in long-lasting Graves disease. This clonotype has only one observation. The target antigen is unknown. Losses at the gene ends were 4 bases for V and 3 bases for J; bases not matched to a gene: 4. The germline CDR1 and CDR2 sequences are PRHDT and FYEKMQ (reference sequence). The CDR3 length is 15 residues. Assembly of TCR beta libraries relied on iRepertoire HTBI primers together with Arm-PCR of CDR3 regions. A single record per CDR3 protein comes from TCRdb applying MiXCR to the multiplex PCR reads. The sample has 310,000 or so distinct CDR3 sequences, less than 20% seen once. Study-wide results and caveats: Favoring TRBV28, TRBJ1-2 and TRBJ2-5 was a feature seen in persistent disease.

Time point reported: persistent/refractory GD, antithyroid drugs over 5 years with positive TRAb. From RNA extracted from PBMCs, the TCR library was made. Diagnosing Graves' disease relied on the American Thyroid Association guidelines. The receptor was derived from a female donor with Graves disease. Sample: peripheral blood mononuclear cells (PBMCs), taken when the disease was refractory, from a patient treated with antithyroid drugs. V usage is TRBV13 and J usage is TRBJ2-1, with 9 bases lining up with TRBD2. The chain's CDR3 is CASSSTSGDYNEQFF. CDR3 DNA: TGTGCCAGCAGCTCGACTAGCGGAGACTACAATGAGCAGTTCTTC.